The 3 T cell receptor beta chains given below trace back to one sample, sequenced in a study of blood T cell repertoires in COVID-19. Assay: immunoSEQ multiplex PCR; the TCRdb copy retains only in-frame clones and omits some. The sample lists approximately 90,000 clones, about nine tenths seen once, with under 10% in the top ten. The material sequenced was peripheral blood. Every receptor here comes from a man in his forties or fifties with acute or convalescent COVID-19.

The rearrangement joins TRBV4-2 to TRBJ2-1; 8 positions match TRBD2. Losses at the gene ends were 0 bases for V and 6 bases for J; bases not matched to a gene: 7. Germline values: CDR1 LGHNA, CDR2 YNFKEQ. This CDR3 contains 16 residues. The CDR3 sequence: CASSQDTGGFVNEQFF. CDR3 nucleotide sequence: TGTGCCAGCAGCCAAGATACGGGGGGGTTCGTCAATGAGCAGTTCTTC.

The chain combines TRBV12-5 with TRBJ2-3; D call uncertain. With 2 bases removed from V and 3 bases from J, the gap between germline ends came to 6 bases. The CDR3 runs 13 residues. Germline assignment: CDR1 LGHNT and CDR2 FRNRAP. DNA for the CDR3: TGTGCTAGTGGTTTGTCCTTAACAGATACGCAGTATTTT. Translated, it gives CASGLSLTDTQYF.

Written as DNA, the CDR3 is TGTGCCAGCACCCTTCGGACTAGCGGGGGATTGGACAATGAGCAGTTCTTC. The encoded protein is CASTLRTSGGLDNEQFF. The chain joins TRBV27 to TRBJ2-1; 13 nucleotides line up with TRBD2. There are 17 residues in the CDR3. CDR1 MNHEY and CDR2 SMNVEV come from the germline V gene (reference sequence). The V and J ends lost 7 bases and 5 bases, in that order; junction bases with no gene match: 11.